Below, 23 T cell receptor beta chains from the same sample are listed, as sequenced in a study of blood T cell repertoires in COVID-19. Using immunoSEQ multiplex PCR, the repertoire was profiled, and TCRdb retains in-frame clones only, with some absent. The data contain 250,000 or so clones, 90% to 95% of them singletons. Sequenced material: PBMCs or T cells enriched from blood (not recorded which). These receptors were collected from a human donor in a cohort exposed to, infected with or recovered from COVID-19 (not recorded which). The donor label of this sample is uncertain.

J is TRBJ2-5 and V is TRBV5-1; TRBD2 might be the D (6 bases). CDR3 size: 14 residues. CDR1 and CDR2 (germline): SGHRS, YFSETQ. The V and J ends lost 4 bases and 5 bases respectively, with 15 bases between them. CDR3 amino acids: CASSLQEGGETQYF. For the CDR3, the DNA is TGCGCCAGCAGCCTTCAGGAGGGCGGCGAGACCCAGTACTTC.

The V gene is TRBV4-1, the J gene TRBJ1-2, with TRBD1 identical over 9 bases. Trimming removed 1 base from V and 7 bases from J; junction bases left unmatched: 4. The CDR3 totals 14 residues. CDR1 and CDR2 (germline): MGHRA, YSYEKL. The CDR3 spells CASSQVGQGPGYTF. DNA of the CDR3: TGCGCCAGCAGCCAAGTGGGACAGGGACCTGGCTACACCTTC.

The rearrangement joins TRBV10-3 to TRBJ2-7; 10 bases line up with TRBD1. The CDR3 loop spans 13 amino acids. With 8 bases clipped from V and 3 bases from J, the junction kept 4 bases outside the gene matches. Germline values: CDR1 ENHRY, CDR2 SYGVKD. CDR3 residues: CAIRTGGDYEQYF. CDR3 bases: TGTGCCATCCGGACAGGGGGAGACTACGAGCAGTACTTC.

This clone came up a few times. This chain connects TRBV4-1 to TRBJ1-6, with 7 bases matching TRBD1. The CDR3 runs 16 residues. The trim removed 0 bases at V and 9 bases at J, leaving 8 bases unmatched. Germline V CDR1 and CDR2: MGHRA, YSYEKL. This CDR3 reads CASSQELGQRTSPLHF. The CDR3 DNA is TGCGCCAGCAGCCAAGAACTGGGACAGCGGACTTCACCCCTCCACTTT.

The chain employs TRBV9 and TRBJ2-3, with a weak D call TRBD1 (5 bases). Trimming pared 4 bases from V and 5 bases from J, leaving 14 bases between. This CDR3 is 14 amino acids long. Germline V gives CDR1 SGDLS, CDR2 YYNGEE. The CDR3 bases are TGTGCCAGCAGCTTTGGCCCAGGGCAAGATACGCAGTATTTT. As protein: CASSFGPGQDTQYF.

The gene calls are TRBV5-4 and TRBJ1-4, with unresolved D. Germline-derived CDR1 and CDR2 are SGHNT and YYREEE (reference sequence). V was cut by 4 bases and J by 4 bases, with 11 bases left in between. This CDR3 has 14 amino acids. The CDR3, as DNA: TGTGCCAGCAGCAGGAGGGCTAGTAATGAAAAACTGTTTTTT. Amino acids: CASSRRASNEKLFF.

This clone appeared a single time. Mismatch with germline at one junction end may stem from a read error. The V call is TRBV19, the J call TRBJ1-1; 9 bases are shared with TRBD1. The length of the CDR3 is 13 residues. Germline CDR1 reads LNHDA; CDR2 reads SQIVND (reference sequence). DNA of the CDR3: TGTGCCACCAAGACAGGGGGGAACCCTGAAGCTTTCTTT. It is translated as CATKTGGNPEAFF.

J is TRBJ1-1 and V is TRBV7-9, with TRBD1 as a possible D gene (5 bases). Trimming removed 0 bases from V and 5 bases from J, with 10 bases in between. This CDR3 has 14 residues. Germline V gives CDR1 SEHNR, CDR2 FQNEAQ (reference sequence). CDR3 residues: CASSLAAGVTEAFF. DNA of the CDR3: TGTGCCAGCAGCTTAGCGGCGGGGGTGACTGAAGCTTTCTTT.

The genes are TRBV2 and TRBJ1-1; the D gene is possibly TRBD1 (6 bases). Germline loops: CDR1 SNHLY, CDR2 FYNNEI. The CDR3 runs 15 residues. V was pared by 1 base and J by 3 bases, with 12 bases between. In nucleotides, the CDR3 is TGTGCCAGCAGTGAAGATGCAGGGGTTTACACTGAAGCTTTCTTT. Protein product: CASSEDAGVYTEAFF. The full variable domain, completed using reference TRBV2 and TRBJ1-1, is EPEVTQTPSHQVTQMGQEVILRCVPISNHLYFYWYRQILGQKVEFLVSFYNNEISEKSEIFDDQFSVERPDGSNFTLKIRSTKLEDSAMYFCASSEDAGVYTEAFFGQGTRLTVV.

The rearrangement joins TRBV5-1 to TRBJ2-1, with D unresolved. The CDR3 has 13 residues. Trimming removed 2 bases from V and 7 bases from J, with 10 bases in between. Germline assignment: CDR1 SGHRS and CDR2 YFSETQ. The chain's CDR3 is CASSFGQRNEQFF. The CDR3, as DNA: TGCGCCAGCAGCTTTGGCCAGAGGAATGAGCAGTTCTTC. Based on the CDR3 plus reference TRBV5-1 and TRBJ2-1, the full variable domain is KAGVTQTPRYLIKTRGQQVTLSCSPISGHRSVSWYQQTPGQGLQFLFEYFSETQRNKGNFPGRFSGRQFSNSRSEMNVSTLELGDSALYLCASSFGQRNEQFFGPGTRLTVL.

The chain joins TRBV18 to TRBJ1-4; 7 bases line up with TRBD1. V shed 3 bases, J shed 4 bases, and the junction held 8 bases outside the gene matches. Per the germline V gene, CDR1 is KGHSH and CDR2 is LQKENI. The CDR3 loop spans 16 amino acids. CDR3 DNA: TGTGCCAGCTCACCGGAAGGGACAGCATTTAATGAAAAACTGTTTTTT. Amino acid sequence: CASSPEGTAFNEKLFF.

This clone has just one count. The rearrangement uses TRBV2 and TRBJ1-3, with a tentative D call TRBD1 (6 bases). Germline-derived CDR1 and CDR2 are SNHLY and FYNNEI. V was cut by 4 bases and J by 4 bases, with 11 bases left in between. This CDR3 is built from 14 residues. The CDR3 sequence: CASSGEGQGNTIYF. CDR3 nucleotide sequence: TGTGCCAGCAGTGGAGAAGGACAGGGAAACACCATATATTTT. The full variable domain, its missing parts supplied by reference TRBV2 and TRBJ1-3, is EPEVTQTPSHQVTQMGQEVILRCVPISNHLYFYWYRQILGQKVEFLVSFYNNEISEKSEIFDDQFSVERPDGSNFTLKIRSTKLEDSAMYFCASSGEGQGNTIYFGEGSWLTVV.

In the case of this clone: The sample has other DNA sequences that encode this CDR3 too. The rearrangement links TRBV30 to TRBJ2-3, with 14 positions matching TRBD2. In germline, CDR1 is GTSNPN, CDR2 SVGIG (reference sequence). There are 16 residues in the CDR3. V lost 2 bases, J lost 1 base, and 2 bases stayed unmatched. The CDR3 protein is CAWSLGLAGGTDTQYF. The CDR3 coding sequence is TGTGCCTGGAGTCTGGGACTAGCGGGGGGCACAGATACGCAGTATTTT.

J is TRBJ2-7 and V is TRBV5-1; D ambiguous. The V end was cut by 1 base, the J end by 1 base, with 9 bases between. This CDR3 is built from 14 residues. Germline assignment: CDR1 SGHRS and CDR2 YFSETQ. For the CDR3, the DNA is TGCGCCAGCAGCTTGAGCCAGGATTCCTACGAGCAGTACTTC. The encoded protein is CASSLSQDSYEQYF.

This chain links TRBV7-9 with TRBJ2-1; 8 bases are shared with TRBD2. The CDR3 is 11 amino acids. CDR1 is SEHNR, CDR2 FQNEAQ, per germline (reference sequence). The CDR3 protein is CGAGGSNEQFF. In DNA, the CDR3 is TGTGGGGCGGGGGGAAGCAATGAGCAGTTCTTC.

The chain links TRBV9 to TRBJ2-4, with no clear D. This CDR3 spans 14 amino acids. The germline V gene has CDR1 SGDLS and CDR2 YYNGEE. Deletions cut 0 bases from V and 7 bases from J, with 11 bases between. CDR3 bases: TGTGCCAGCAGCGTAGATGCGTCCGGGAACATTCAGTACTTC. It translates to CASSVDASGNIQYF.

V and J are TRBV19 and TRBJ1-5, with 10 bases that match TRBD1. Losses at the gene ends were 4 bases for V and 8 bases for J; bases not matched to a gene: 5. The CDR3 totals 14 residues. CDR1 is LNHDA, CDR2 SQIVND, per germline (reference sequence). The CDR3, as DNA: TGTGCCAGTAGTAACGGGGACAGGGGAGAGCCCCAGCATTTT. Translated, it gives CASSNGDRGEPQHF.

The chain couples TRBV4-1 to TRBJ1-1; D might be TRBD1 (6 bases). V lost 4 bases and J lost 0, with 18 bases in between. There are 17 residues in the CDR3. Germline V CDR1 and CDR2: MGHRA, YSYEKL. The CDR3 sequence is CASSPGYRVALNTEAFF. In DNA form, the CDR3 reads TGCGCCAGCAGCCCCGGCTACAGGGTAGCTCTGAACACTGAAGCTTTCTTT.

This clone was detected once. The chain has TRBV6-2 or TRBV6-3 and TRBJ1-5; 9 bases line up with TRBD1. CDR1 and CDR2 (germline): MNHEY, SVGEGT. The CDR3 runs to 14 residues. The J segment lost 5 bases and the V segment lost 6 bases, leaving 5 bases of the junction unmatched. The CDR3 region is CASSFGTGYQPQHF. The CDR3 DNA sequence: TGTGCCAGCAGCTTCGGGACAGGGTATCAGCCCCAGCATTTT.

The chain employs TRBV7-8 and TRBJ2-2; D is perhaps TRBD1 (6 bases). V was clipped by 1 base and J by 4 bases, with 7 bases between them. Germline V gene lookup returns CDR1 SGHVS and CDR2 FQNEAQ. This CDR3 contains 14 residues. This chain's CDR3 is CASSLEDSTGELFF. Here the CDR3 DNA reads TGTGCCAGCAGCTTAGAGGACAGCACCGGGGAGCTGTTTTTT.

The chain uses TRBV20-1 and TRBJ1-1; D call uncertain. The CDR3 has 11 amino acids. Germline V gene data show CDR1 as DFQATT and CDR2 as SNEGSKA (reference sequence). V was cut by 6 bases and J by 1 base, with 6 bases left in between. CDR3 in amino acids: CSAPENTEAFF. CDR3 DNA: TGCAGTGCGCCAGAGAACACTGAAGCTTTCTTT.

This chain connects TRBV6-5 to TRBJ2-3; possible D gene TRBD1, 6 bases. The V end lost 2 bases, the J end lost 4 bases, and 13 bases lay between the germline ends. The CDR3 contains 15 residues. Germline CDR1 and CDR2: MNHEY and SVGAGI. The CDR3 is CASSYGAGDADTQYF. The CDR3, as DNA: TGTGCCAGCAGTTACGGAGCAGGGGACGCAGATACGCAGTATTTT.

There are a few counts of this clone. The chain has TRBV5-1 and TRBJ2-7; TRBD1 matches at 7 bases. The CDR3 has 14 residues. V shed 4 bases and J 0 bases; nucleotides not matched to a gene: 4. CDR1 and CDR2 from the germline V gene are SGHRS and YFSETQ. The CDR3 region is CASSGWTGSYEQYF. In nucleotides, the CDR3 is TGCGCCAGCAGCGGTTGGACAGGCTCCTACGAGCAGTACTTC. The variable domain in full, completed from reference TRBV5-1 and TRBJ2-7, reads KAGVTQTPRYLIKTRGQQVTLSCSPISGHRSVSWYQQTPGQGLQFLFEYFSETQRNKGNFPGRFSGRQFSNSRSEMNVSTLELGDSALYLCASSGWTGSYEQYFGPGTRLTVT.